This entry is about one T cell receptor (beta chain). This record comes from a study of T cell changes during pregnancy in multiple sclerosis. The germline V gene has CDR1 MGHRA and CDR2 YSYEKL. Between the trimmed V and J ends, which lost 0 bases and 0 bases, there was a span of 16 bases. The CDR3 runs 18 residues. Clones were read by immunoSEQ multiplex PCR, and TCRdb kept only the in-frame ones, dropping some. Among some 67,000 clones listed, about 90% were seen once. The sequencing used peripheral blood, collected after pregnancy. The V call is TRBV4-1, the J call TRBJ2-3; a possible D gene is TRBD2 (5 bases). This TCR was recovered from a female donor with multiple sclerosis, enrolled in a pregnancy study. CDR3 DNA: TGCGCCAGCAGCCAAGAATTCGGAGCGGAGGCTAGCACAGATACGCAGTATTTT. This gives the protein CASSQEFGAEASTDTQYF.